These 5 T cell receptor beta chains originate from one sample sequenced in a study of blood T cell repertoires in COVID-19. Sequencing was performed with immunoSEQ multiplex PCR; in TCRdb, only in-frame clones are kept and a portion is missing. The table records under 80,000 clones, about 80% of them present only once. Sequencing was done on a sample of peripheral blood. The receptors originated from a human donor in a cohort sampled during active COVID-19.

The gene calls are TRBV6-5 and TRBJ1-2; D is perhaps TRBD1 (6 bases). Trimming cost V 8 bases and J 2 bases, with 12 bases left between them. There are 13 residues in the CDR3. Per germline, CDR1 MNHEY and CDR2 SVGAGI. Here the CDR3 reads CASCRGANYGYTF. The CDR3 bases are TGTGCCAGCTGCAGGGGTGCCAACTATGGCTACACCTTC.

This clone showed up just once. The J gene is TRBJ2-2, the V gene TRBV6-5; a weak D match, TRBD2 (6 bases). Trimming removed 2 bases from V and 1 base from J, with 11 bases in between. CDR3 length: 16 residues. The germline V gene encodes CDR1 MNHEY and CDR2 SVGAGI. The CDR3 is CASSYGISGNTGELFF. CDR3 coding DNA: TGTGCCAGCAGTTACGGAATTAGCGGGAACACCGGGGAGCTGTTTTTT.

J is TRBJ2-3 and V is TRBV27; no clear D. Trimming shortened V by 5 bases and J by 6 bases, and 15 bases separated the two germline ends. CDR3 length: 14 residues. Germline V gene data show CDR1 as MNHEY and CDR2 as SMNVEV (reference sequence). The CDR3 protein is CASSPLSVLDTQYF. The CDR3 nucleotides read TGTGCCAGCAGTCCCCTCAGTGTTTTGGATACGCAGTATTTT.

The V gene is TRBV28, the J gene TRBJ1-2; D is uncertain. From germline, CDR1 is MDHEN and CDR2 SYDVKM. Trimming pared 11 bases from V and 5 bases from J, leaving 15 bases between. CDR3 length equals 12 residues. DNA of the CDR3: TGTGCCGGGTCCGGGGATCGGTATGGCTACACCTTC. Translation gives CAGSGDRYGYTF.

The rearrangement uses TRBV11-3 and TRBJ2-2; TRBD1 aligns across 9 bases. Trimming cost V 1 base and J 6 bases; bases outside gene matches: 0. This CDR3 spans 14 amino acids. Germline lookup yields CDR1 SGHNT and CDR2 YENEEA. CDR3 sequence: CASSLGQGAGELFF. CDR3 nucleotides: TGTGCCAGCAGCTTAGGACAGGGGGCCGGGGAGCTGTTTTTT.